Listed below are T cell receptor beta chains from one sample, sequenced in a study of Graves' ophthalmopathy and Graves' hyperthyroidism. TCRdb fed the multiplex PCR reads into MiXCR, producing one record per CDR3 protein. The sample has some 210,000 distinct CDR3 sequences, under 30% seen once; the top ten hold approximately 9.6%. The sequenced sample consisted of peripheral blood. These receptors came from a man in his fifties with Graves' ophthalmopathy. CDR3s include the opening cysteine and the closing phenylalanine or tryptophan. The order of the fields is D gene, J gene, clone size, V gene, CDR3 DNA, CDR3 protein. The D gene is left open where the match is weak. Clone size appears in some rows only: once, few, many, or a class for an expanded clone.

TRBD1,TRBJ1-1,many,TRBV28,TGTGCCAGCAGTTTGAGGGGGCAGACTATGAACACTGAAGCTTTCTTT,CASSLRGQTMNTEAFF
TRBD1,TRBJ1-2,many,TRBV18,TGTGCCAGCTCACCACCGTCTTCAGGGGGTGACTATGGCTACACCTTC,CASSPPSSGGDYGYTF
.,TRBJ2-2,many,TRBV5-1,TGCGCCAGCTCTGGGGCCCGCGGGGAGCTGTTTTTT,CASSGARGELFF
TRBD1,TRBJ1-1,.,TRBV28,TGTGCCAGCAGTGGAGGGACAGGGGGTATCGACACTGAAGCTTTCTTT,CASSGGTGGIDTEAFF
.,TRBJ2-6,many,TRBV12-3/TRBV12-4,TGTGCCAGCAGTTTACCCGGTTTGCTCTCTGGGGCCAACGTCCTGACTTTC,CASSLPGLLSGANVLTF
.,TRBJ1-2,many,TRBV10-3,TGTGCCAGTTCCGGTAGCTATGGCTACACCTTC,CASSGSYGYTF
.,TRBJ1-1,.,TRBV6-5,TGTGCCAGCAGTTACACCGGGAAGAACACTGAAGCTTTCTTT,CASSYTGKNTEAFF
TRBD1,TRBJ1-2,.,TRBV27,TGTGCCAGCAGTCACTTGGACAGGGCGGATCTCCAAGTCTATGGCTACACCTTC,CASSHLDRADLQVYGYTF
TRBD2,TRBJ2-5,once,TRBV24-1,TGTGCCACCAGTGATCCGGGACTAGCGGGAGAAGAGACCCAGTACTTC,CATSDPGLAGEETQYF
.,TRBJ1-2,.,TRBV15,TGTGCCACCAGCAGAGACCTCCCAGGGTCTGGCTATGGCTACACCTTC,CATSRDLPGSGYGYTF
.,TRBJ2-2,many,TRBV29-1,TGCGGCGCGGGGAGCGACACCGGGGAGCTGTTTTTT,CGAGSDTGELFF
.,TRBJ1-1,.,TRBV5-1,TGCGCCAGCAGCTTGGTCTCCTCTCGGGTCAGTGAAGCTTTCTTT,CASSLVSSRVSEAFF
.,TRBJ2-7,many,TRBV5-5,TGTGCCAGCAGCTTGGAGGGAGCGGACTCCTCCTACGAGCAGTACTTC,CASSLEGADSSYEQYF
.,TRBJ2-5,many,TRBV11-2,TGTGCCAGCAGCTTTATGGAGTTGTCGGAGACCCAGTACTTC,CASSFMELSETQYF
TRBD1,TRBJ1-1,many,TRBV6-1,TGTGCCAGCAGGCGGGGACAGGGTTTTGACACTGAAGCTTTCTTT,CASRRGQGFDTEAFF
.,TRBJ1-5,many,TRBV19,TGTGCCAGTAGTATAACGGCGCATCAGCCCCAGCATTTT,CASSITAHQPQHF
.,TRBJ1-1,many,TRBV3-1,TGTGCCAGCAGCCAAGGACAGAGGAAGAACACTGAAGCTTTCTTT,CASSQGQRKNTEAFF
.,TRBJ1-1,many,TRBV10-3,TGTGCCATCACCCAAACGCCGGGGGTGAACACTGAAGCTTTCTTT,CAITQTPGVNTEAFF
TRBD2,TRBJ2-7,many,TRBV25-1,TGTGCCAGCAGTGGGGGGGGAGTTAACGAGCAGCACTTC,CASSGGGVNEQHF
.,TRBJ1-2,.,TRBV12-3/TRBV12-4,TGTGCCAGCAGTCCTCTAAACTATGGCTACACCTTC,CASSPLNYGYTF
.,TRBJ1-3,many,TRBV15,TGTGCCACCAGCACTAGGACGGGAAACACCATATATTTT,CATSTRTGNTIYF
TRBD1,TRBJ1-1,.,TRBV6-1,TGTGCCAGCAGACCGCCAATCGGACAGGGCGCAGCTTTCTTT,CASRPPIGQGAAFF
.,TRBJ1-1,.,TRBV6-5,TGTGCCAGCACCTACACTGAAGCTTTCTTT,CASTYTEAFF
.,TRBJ2-1,many,TRBV5-4,TGTGCCAGCAGCTTGAGCTATGAGCAGTTCTTC,CASSLSYEQFF
.,TRBJ2-2,.,TRBV12-3/TRBV12-4,TGTGCCAGCACCTATTACACCGGGGAGCTGTTTTTT,CASTYYTGELFF
.,TRBJ1-2,many,TRBV29-1,TGCAGCGATTATACTAACTATGGCTACACCTTC,CSDYTNYGYTF
TRBD1,TRBJ2-7,many,TRBV6-5,TGTGCCAGCAGTTACTCAAGAAACCGGGACAGGGACTACGAGCAGTACTTC,CASSYSRNRDRDYEQYF
.,TRBJ2-5,many,TRBV12-3/TRBV12-4,TGTGCCAGCAGTTTTCCCGGGGGTCGAGAGACCCAGTACTTC,CASSFPGGRETQYF
.,TRBJ2-5,many,TRBV7-2,TGTGCCAGCAGCTTAGCACTAGCCTACACGTACCAAGAGACCCAGTACTTC,CASSLALAYTYQETQYF
.,TRBJ1-5,.,TRBV7-2,TGTGCCAGCAGCTTAGGCGGGGGCGATCAGCCCCAGCATTTT,CASSLGGGDQPQHF
TRBD1,TRBJ2-7,.,TRBV5-1,TGCGCCAGCAGAGAATCAACCGGGACAGGGGCCTACGAGCAGTACTTC,CASRESTGTGAYEQYF
.,TRBJ2-7,.,TRBV11-2,TGTGCCAGCAGCTTAGAGGTGGGACTGCCATCCTACGAGCAGTACTTC,CASSLEVGLPSYEQYF
.,TRBJ1-1,many,TRBV6-5,TGTGCCAGCAGCAGCCGGGAGGAGAACACTGAAGCTTTCTTT,CASSSREENTEAFF
.,TRBJ2-6,many,TRBV27,TGTGCCAGCAGTTTGAGACGAATAACCGGGGCCAACGTCCTGACTTTC,CASSLRRITGANVLTF
.,TRBJ2-2,many,TRBV24-1,TGTGCCACCAGTTCGACAGAGAACACCGGGGAGCTGTTTTTT,CATSSTENTGELFF
.,TRBJ2-7,.,TRBV28,TGTGCCAGCAGTTTAACACCCGAACCACCACAGCAGTACTTC,CASSLTPEPPQQYF
.,TRBJ2-2,many,TRBV10-3,TGTGCCATCAGTGAGTCAGGCTCTCCAGGCACCGGGGAGCTGTTTTTT,CAISESGSPGTGELFF
.,TRBJ2-2,many,TRBV19,TGTGCCAGTAGCCCCCAACTGGGACCGAACACCGGGGAGCTGTTTTTT,CASSPQLGPNTGELFF
TRBD1,TRBJ2-7,many,TRBV20-1,TGCAGTGCTAGATCCGGGACAGTTCCCGAGCAGTACTTC,CSARSGTVPEQYF
TRBD1,TRBJ1-2,.,TRBV27,TGTGCCAGCAGTCTAATAGGACAGGGTGGCTACACCTTC,CASSLIGQGGYTF
.,TRBJ1-5,few,TRBV27,TGTGCCAGCAGTGCCCTTTATAGCAATCAGCCCCAGCATTTT,CASSALYSNQPQHF
TRBD2,TRBJ2-5,.,TRBV11-2,TGTGCCAGCAGCACCCGACTAGCGGGCCCCCGGGGGGAGACCCAGTACTTC,CASSTRLAGPRGETQYF
.,TRBJ2-5,.,TRBV28,TGTGCCAGCAGTTTATCCGGGACAACGAAACAAGAGACCCAGTACTTC,CASSLSGTTKQETQYF
.,TRBJ1-1,few,TRBV12-3/TRBV12-4,TGTGCCAGCAGAGGACAGACTGAAGCTTTCTTT,CASRGQTEAFF
.,TRBJ2-5,few,TRBV6-2/TRBV6-3,TGTGCCAGCAGTTGGCAAATTTTAGAAGAGACCCAGTACTTC,CASSWQILEETQYF
.,TRBJ2-7,many,TRBV2,TGTGCCAGCAGAACTGGACAGCCTTCCCCCCCGTACTTC,CASRTGQPSPPYF
TRBD2,TRBJ2-5,.,TRBV28,TGTGCCAGCAGTTTATCCCAACCGGGAGGTCTAGAGACCCAGTACTTC,CASSLSQPGGLETQYF
.,TRBJ1-1,many,TRBV5-6,TGTGCCAGCAGCCACCTAGGGGGTGGAAACACTGAAGCTTTCTTT,CASSHLGGGNTEAFF
TRBD1,TRBJ2-7,.,TRBV6-5,TGTGCCAGCAGTTCGACAGGGAAGTTCGAGCAGTACTTC,CASSSTGKFEQYF
TRBD2,TRBJ2-7,many,TRBV12-3/TRBV12-4,TGTGCCAGTACTAGCGGGGGGGTCGAGCAGTACTTC,CASTSGGVEQYF
.,TRBJ2-7,many,TRBV24-1,TGTGCCACCAGTGGGACATCCCGGGACGAGCAGTACTTC,CATSGTSRDEQYF
.,TRBJ2-7,many,TRBV19,TGTGCCAGTAGTCCCGAGGCAGGACTTAACTACGAGCAGTACTTC,CASSPEAGLNYEQYF
.,TRBJ2-7,.,TRBV6-2/TRBV6-3,TGTGCCAGCAGGATTGACAGACCCTACGAGCAGTACTTC,CASRIDRPYEQYF
TRBD1,TRBJ2-7,many,TRBV28,TGTGCCAGCAGTATCCACCCACAGGGGTTGGAGCAGTACTTC,CASSIHPQGLEQYF
.,TRBJ1-2,many,TRBV12-3/TRBV12-4,TGTGCCAGCACGTCGGGGCTTGGTGGCTACACCTTC,CASTSGLGGYTF
.,TRBJ2-6,many,TRBV6-5,TGTGCCAGCAGTTACCGCCTCGCCCTCTCTGGGGCCAACGTCCTGACTTTC,CASSYRLALSGANVLTF
TRBD2,TRBJ2-7,many,TRBV6-2/TRBV6-3,TGTGCCAGCAGTTACTCAACGGGAGGGCTGATAGACGAGCAGTACTTC,CASSYSTGGLIDEQYF
.,TRBJ1-2,.,TRBV3-1,TGTGCCAGCAGCCAAGCCATCGGCCCTAGCTATGGCTACACCTTC,CASSQAIGPSYGYTF
.,TRBJ2-7,.,TRBV6-2/TRBV6-3,TGTGCCAGCAGTTACTCCCTGTCCAACAACGACGAGCAGTACTTC,CASSYSLSNNDEQYF
TRBD1,TRBJ2-7,.,TRBV12-3/TRBV12-4,TGTGCCAGCAGTCATGGGGACAGACATTACGAGCAGTACTTC,CASSHGDRHYEQYF